Presented here are 4 T cell receptor beta chains from one specimen sequenced in a study of siplizumab effects on memory and regulatory T cells. The assay was immunoSEQ multiplex PCR, and TCRdb's table has in-frame clones only and misses some. This repertoire shows roughly 62,000 clones, 79% found once; its top ten account for approximately 0.38%. The sequenced material came from memory CD4+ T cells sorted from blood. The receptors originated from a human donor in good health.

This clone occurred a few times. The genes are TRBV2 and TRBJ2-5; the match to TRBD2 covers 11 bases. This CDR3 spans 17 amino acids. With 1 base clipped from V and 5 bases from J, the junction kept 9 bases outside the gene matches. Germline loops: CDR1 SNHLY, CDR2 FYNNEI. CDR3 nucleotides: TGTGCCAGCAGTGAAGGTTGGCTAGCGGGGGGTGAGGAGACCCAGTACTTC. As protein: CASSEGWLAGGEETQYF.

The chain links TRBV5-4 to TRBJ2-3, with 11 bases fitting TRBD2. This CDR3 is 17 amino acids long. Looked up from germline, CDR1 is SGHNT and CDR2 is YYREEE (reference sequence). Trimming removed 4 bases from V and 0 bases from J; junction bases left unmatched: 7. CDR3 residues: CASSNRLAGFSTDTQYF. CDR3 DNA: TGTGCCAGCAGCAATCGACTAGCGGGGTTTAGCACAGATACGCAGTATTTT.

The V gene is TRBV9, the J gene TRBJ2-7, with TRBD1 matching 10 bases. The ends lost 2 bases at V and 1 base at J; junction bases unmatched: 3. The CDR3 is made up of 15 amino acids. Germline CDR1 reads SGDLS; CDR2 reads YYNGEE. CDR3 sequence reads: CASSVGTGASYEQYF. The CDR3 nucleotides are TGTGCCAGCAGCGTCGGGACAGGGGCTTCCTACGAGCAGTACTTC.

The chain links TRBV6-5 to TRBJ2-3, with no clear D. In germline, CDR1 is MNHEY, CDR2 SVGAGI. This CDR3 region has 14 residues. V was cut by 0 bases and J by 2 bases, with 6 bases left in between. The CDR3 nucleotides read TGTGCCAGCAGTTACTCCCGTTACACAGATACGCAGTATTTT. It is translated as CASSYSRYTDTQYF.